Following are 9 T cell receptor beta chains from one sample sequenced in a study of cytomegalovirus exposure and HLA in healthy donors (dated by TCRdb to the late 2010s). Libraries were prepared through the immunoSEQ multiplex PCR assay. For the multiplex PCR, a mixture combining 60 forward primers for TCR Vbeta segments and 13 reverse primers for TCR Jbeta segments was used. What TCRdb holds here is the immuneACCESS table cut down to in-frame rearrangements. Part of the clones is not present; checked against another copy, under half of the missing clones reflect an unresolved V gene, and the others are unexplained. The sample data list under 90,000 clones, and approximately 75% of these were observed just once. The ten largest clones capture roughly 7.2% of the sample. Sequencing used PBMCs. These receptors were obtained from a woman in her 40s in good health and CMV-seronegative.

The CDR3 sequence: CASSQTAGVMSYEQYF. CDR3 DNA sequence: TGTGCCAGCAGCCAAACGGCGGGGGTCATGTCCTACGAGCAGTACTTC. This rearrangement joins TRBV7-2 to TRBJ2-7; the match to TRBD2 covers 7 bases. The V segment lost 5 bases and the J segment 1 base; nucleotides outside the gene matches: 11. This CDR3 comprises 16 residues. Germline V lookup: CDR1 SGHTA, CDR2 FQGNSA.

The CDR3 sequence: CAWSPGGQETQYF. CDR3 in DNA: TGTGCCTGGAGTCCGGGGGGCCAAGAGACCCAGTACTTC. The chain links TRBV30 to TRBJ2-5; 7 bases match TRBD2. Germline assignment: CDR1 GTSNPN and CDR2 SVGIG (reference sequence). CDR3 length equals 13 residues. The junction had 1 base not matched to a gene; V was cut back by 2 bases and J by 1 base.

This chain uses TRBV2 with TRBJ1-4; TRBD1 is a possible D gene (6 bases). Trimming cost V 5 bases and J 4 bases, with 17 bases left between them. CDR1 and CDR2 (germline): SNHLY, FYNNEI. The CDR3 runs to 16 residues. CDR3 protein: CASSYEDSSFNEKLFF. Here the CDR3 DNA reads TGTGCCAGCAGTTACGAGGACAGCTCATTTAATGAAAAACTGTTTTTT.

The gene calls are TRBV27 and TRBJ1-2; 11 bases are a match to TRBD1. CDR1 is MNHEY, CDR2 SMNVEV, per germline (reference sequence). This CDR3 spans 15 amino acids. The V gene end was trimmed by 4 bases and the J gene end by 4 bases; junction bases not matched to a gene: 5. CDR3 DNA sequence: TGTGCCAGCAGTTCCGGACAGGGGGCGACCTATGGCTACACCTTC. This encodes CASSSGQGATYGYTF.

As regards this clone: Other DNA sequences in the sample encode the same CDR3. The rearrangement links TRBV5-1 to TRBJ1-5; TRBD1 aligns across 7 bases. Germline lookup yields CDR1 SGHRS and CDR2 YFSETQ. J gave up 5 bases and V 0 bases, and 2 bases lay outside the gene matches. CDR3 size: 14 residues. The CDR3 loop is CASSLGQGDQPQHF. CDR3 nucleotide sequence: TGCGCCAGCAGCTTGGGTCAGGGGGATCAGCCCCAGCATTTT.

The chain carries TRBV6-1 and TRBJ1-1, with no clear D. The germline V gene encodes CDR1 MNHNS and CDR2 SASEGT. The V gene lost 2 bases and the J gene lost 10 bases, with 14 bases spanning the gap. CDR3 length equals 13 residues. The CDR3 protein is CASSESRELRAFF. The CDR3 nucleotides are TGTGCCAGCAGTGAATCGAGGGAATTGAGAGCTTTCTTT.

J is TRBJ1-2 and V is TRBV5-1, with 8 bases that match TRBD1. Per the germline V gene, CDR1 is SGHRS and CDR2 is YFSETQ. Trimming cost V 2 bases and J 4 bases; bases outside gene matches: 7. CDR3 size: 15 residues. The CDR3 region has the DNA TGCGCCAGCAGCTTAAATCCAGGGGGCGGCTATGGCTACACCTTC. Its protein is CASSLNPGGGYGYTF.

The genes are TRBV10-1 and TRBJ2-1, with 13 positions matching TRBD2. The CDR3 has 16 residues. Germline V gene data show CDR1 as WNHNN and CDR2 as SYGVQD (reference sequence). With V trimmed by 8 bases and J by 6 bases, 10 bases remained unmatched. In DNA form, the CDR3 reads TGCGCCAGCTTACCGGGACTAGCGGGGAATCGCAATGAGCAGTTCTTC. Residues: CASLPGLAGNRNEQFF.

V gene TRBV30 combines with J gene TRBJ1-4, with D maybe TRBD1 (6 bases). Trimming shortened V by 4 bases and J by 4 bases, and 16 bases separated the two germline ends. The CDR3 is 15 residues long. Germline V CDR1 and CDR2: GTSNPN, SVGIG (reference sequence). The CDR3 nucleotides read TGTGCCTGGAAGATAGTCAGGGACATTAATGAAAAACTGTTTTTT. This codes for CAWKIVRDINEKLFF.